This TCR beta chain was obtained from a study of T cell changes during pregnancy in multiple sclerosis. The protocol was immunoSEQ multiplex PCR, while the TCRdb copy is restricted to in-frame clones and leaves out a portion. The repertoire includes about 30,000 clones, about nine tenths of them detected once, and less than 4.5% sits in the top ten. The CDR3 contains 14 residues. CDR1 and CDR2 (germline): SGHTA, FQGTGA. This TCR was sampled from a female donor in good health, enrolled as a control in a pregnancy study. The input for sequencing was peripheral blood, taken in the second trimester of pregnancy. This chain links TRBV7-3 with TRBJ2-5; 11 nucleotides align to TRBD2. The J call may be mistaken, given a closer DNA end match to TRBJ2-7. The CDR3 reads CASSLLAGGGEQYF. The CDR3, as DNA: TGTGCCAGCAGCTTATTAGCGGGAGGGGGCGAGCAGTACTTC.